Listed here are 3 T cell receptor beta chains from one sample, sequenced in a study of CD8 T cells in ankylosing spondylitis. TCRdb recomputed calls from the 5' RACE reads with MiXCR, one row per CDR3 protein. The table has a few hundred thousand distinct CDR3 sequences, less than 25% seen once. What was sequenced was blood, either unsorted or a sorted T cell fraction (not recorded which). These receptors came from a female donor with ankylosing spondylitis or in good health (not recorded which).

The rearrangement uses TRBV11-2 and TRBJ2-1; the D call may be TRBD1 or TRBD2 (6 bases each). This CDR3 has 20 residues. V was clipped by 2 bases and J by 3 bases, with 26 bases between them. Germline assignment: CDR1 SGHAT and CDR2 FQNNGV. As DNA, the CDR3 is TGTGCCAGCAGCTTAAGGAGCAGGGGAGCCGCGGGGTCCTTCTACAATGAGCAGTTCTTC. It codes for CASSLRSRGAAGSFYNEQFF. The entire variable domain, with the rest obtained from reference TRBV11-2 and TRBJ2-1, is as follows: EAGVAQSPRYKIIEKRQSVAFWCNPISGHATLYWYQQILGQGPKLLIQFQNNGVVDDSQLPKDRFSAERLKGVDSTLKIQPAKLEDSAVYLCASSLRSRGAAGSFYNEQFFGPGTRLTVL.

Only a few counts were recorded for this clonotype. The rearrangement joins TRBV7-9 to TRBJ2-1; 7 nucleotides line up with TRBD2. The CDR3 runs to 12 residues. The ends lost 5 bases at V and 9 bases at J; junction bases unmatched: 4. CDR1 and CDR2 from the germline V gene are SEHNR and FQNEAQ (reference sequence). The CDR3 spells CASSLTSSEQFF. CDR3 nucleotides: TGTGCCAGCAGCCTGACTAGCAGTGAGCAGTTCTTC.

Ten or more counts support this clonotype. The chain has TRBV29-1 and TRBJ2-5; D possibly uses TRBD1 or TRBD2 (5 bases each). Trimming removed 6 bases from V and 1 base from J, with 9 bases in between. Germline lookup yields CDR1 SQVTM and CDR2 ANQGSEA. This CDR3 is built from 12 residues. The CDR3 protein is CSVGTSQETQYF. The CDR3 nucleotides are TGCAGCGTCGGGACGTCCCAAGAGACCCAGTACTTC.